This T cell receptor beta chain emerged from a study of cytomegalovirus exposure and HLA in healthy donors. Germline-derived CDR1 and CDR2 are SGHDT and YYEEEE. V dropped 0 bases and J dropped 11 bases, with 6 bases sitting between them. CDR3 size: 11 residues. Vbeta (60) and Jbeta (13) primers were used in the PCR. Data came from immunoSEQ multiplex PCR; TCRdb stores just in-frame clones and leaves some out. The sample yields around 210,000 clones, about 78% seen once. The chain employs TRBV5-6 and TRBJ2-1; a possible D gene is TRBD2 (5 bases). The source material was PBMCs. This sequence originates from a woman in her twenties or thirties in good health and CMV-seronegative. CDR3 nucleotides: TGTGCCAGCAGCTTGGCGGGGAAGCAGTTCTTC. Translation gives CASSLAGKQFF.